These T cell receptor beta chains were read from a single sample in a study of cytomegalovirus exposure and HLA in healthy donors. Clones were read by immunoSEQ multiplex PCR, and TCRdb kept only the in-frame ones, dropping some. The sample lists about 160,000 clones; more than 75% were seen once. The specimen sequenced was PBMCs. The receptors were gathered from a young man in good health and CMV-seropositive. CDR3s include the opening cysteine and the closing phenylalanine or tryptophan. The D gene is left open where the match is weak.

>TRBV4-3|TRBD1|TRBJ2-1
TGCGCCAGCAGCCAAGCCGGGACAGGGTCCAACAATGAGCAGTTCTTC
CASSQAGTGSNNEQFF
>TRBV7-6|TRBD1|TRBJ2-7
TGTGCCAGCAGCTCGGGACAGGGTGCACGCGAGCAGTACTTC
CASSSGQGAREQYF
>TRBV4-3|TRBD1|TRBJ1-4
TGCGCCAGCAGCCGAGGGACAGGGGAGGGTGAAAAACTGTTTTTT
CASSRGTGEGEKLFF
>TRBV9|NA|TRBJ2-1
TGTGCCAGCAGCGTAGGGGGCGATCGCAATGAGCAGTTCTTC
CASSVGGDRNEQFF
>TRBV6-1|NA|TRBJ1-4
TGTGCCAGCAGTGAAGCACGGACAGCTCGTGAAAAACTGTTTTTT
CASSEARTAREKLFF
>TRBV30|NA|TRBJ2-6
TGTGCCTGGAGTGTCCACCGCTTGGGACACCGACTCTCTGGGGCCAACGGCCTGACTTTC
CAWSVHRLGHRLSGANGLTF
>TRBV28|NA|TRBJ1-2
TGTGCCAGCAGTTTCGCCACAGTGCAATGGTATGGCTACACCTTC
CASSFATVQWYGYTF
>TRBV7-3|NA|TRBJ2-6
TGTGCCAGCAGCTCCCGGGGTGTCTCTGGGGCCAACGTCCTGACTTTC
CASSSRGVSGANVLTF
>TRBV27|TRBD2|TRBJ2-6
TGTGCCAGCAGTTCCTCTAGCGGGGGGTCTGGGGCCAACGTCCTGACTTTC
CASSSSSGGSGANVLTF
>TRBV28|NA|TRBJ1-5
TGTGCCAGCACCCCTCGGCGGTATAGCAATCAGCCCCAGCATTTT
CASTPRRYSNQPQHF